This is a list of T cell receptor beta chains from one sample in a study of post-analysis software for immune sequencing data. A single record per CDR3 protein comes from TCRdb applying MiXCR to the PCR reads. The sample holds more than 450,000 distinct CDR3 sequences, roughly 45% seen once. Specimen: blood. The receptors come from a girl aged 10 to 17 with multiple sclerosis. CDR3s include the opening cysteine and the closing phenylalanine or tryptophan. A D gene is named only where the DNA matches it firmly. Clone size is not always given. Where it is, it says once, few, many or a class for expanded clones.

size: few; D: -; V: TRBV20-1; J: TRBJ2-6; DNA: TGCAGTGCTGGGGGTGGGGGCGTTTCGACTCGCGGGGCCAACGTCCTGACTTTC; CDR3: CSAGGGGVSTRGANVLTF
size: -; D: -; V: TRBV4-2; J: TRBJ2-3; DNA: TGTGCCAGCAGCCAAGACGGTTTGGCAGTACCAGACACGCAGTATTTT; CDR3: CASSQDGLAVPDTQYF
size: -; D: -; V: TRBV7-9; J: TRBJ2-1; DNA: TGTGCCAGCAGCTTAGTGTTAGGCGGGATAGATGAGCAGTTCTTC; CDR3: CASSLVLGGIDEQFF
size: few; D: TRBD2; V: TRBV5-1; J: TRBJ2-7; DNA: TGCGCCAGCAGCCCTGGACTAAGGACTAGCGGGAGTACCTACGAGCAGTACTTC; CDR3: CASSPGLRTSGSTYEQYF
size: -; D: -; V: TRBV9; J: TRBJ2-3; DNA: TGTGCCAGCAGCGCCAACAGAGCAGATACGCAGTATTTT; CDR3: CASSANRADTQYF
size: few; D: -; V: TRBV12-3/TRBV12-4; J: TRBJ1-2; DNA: TGTGCCAGCAGTTTCCAGGGGACCTATGGCTACACCTTC; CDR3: CASSFQGTYGYTF
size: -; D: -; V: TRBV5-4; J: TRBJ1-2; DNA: TGTGCCAGCAGCTCAGGAGGGACCCCGTCCACCTATGGCTACACCTTC; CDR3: CASSSGGTPSTYGYTF
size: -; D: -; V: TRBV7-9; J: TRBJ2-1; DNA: TGTGCCAGCAGCTTTCAGCGCCTCTCGAATGAGCAGTTCTTC; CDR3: CASSFQRLSNEQFF
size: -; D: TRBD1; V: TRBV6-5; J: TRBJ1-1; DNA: TGTGCCAGCATCAGACAGGGCCCGAACACTGAAGCTTTCTTT; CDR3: CASIRQGPNTEAFF
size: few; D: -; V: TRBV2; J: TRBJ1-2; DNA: TGTGCCAGTGGGACGGGGGGGGTACGCTATGGCTACACCTTC; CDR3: CASGTGGVRYGYTF
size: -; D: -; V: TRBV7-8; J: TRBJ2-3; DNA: TGTGCCAGCAGCGCCTGGACCTTCTGGGGGGATACGCAGTATTTT; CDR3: CASSAWTFWGDTQYF
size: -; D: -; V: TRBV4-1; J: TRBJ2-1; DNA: TGCGCCAGCAGCCAACACGGGACGGGGCTGAATGAGCAGTTCTTC; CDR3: CASSQHGTGLNEQFF
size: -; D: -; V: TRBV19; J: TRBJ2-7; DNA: TGTGCCAGTGGCCCGTCAGGGCCCTACGAGCAGTACTTC; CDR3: CASGPSGPYEQYF
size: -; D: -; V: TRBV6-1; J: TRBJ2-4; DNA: TGTGCCAGCAGTAGTTTCCTAGGGAACATTCAGTACTTC; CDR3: CASSSFLGNIQYF
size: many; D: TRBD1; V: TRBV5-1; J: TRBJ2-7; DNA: TGCGCCAGCAGCTTGGACAGGGGGCTCGAGCAGTACTTC; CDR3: CASSLDRGLEQYF
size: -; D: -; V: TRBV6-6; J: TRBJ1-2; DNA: TGTGCCAGCAGTCGCAGAGGAGGGGTGGGTAACTATGGCTACACCTTC; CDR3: CASSRRGGVGNYGYTF
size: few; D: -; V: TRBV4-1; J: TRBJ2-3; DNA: TGCGCCAGCAGTCAAGGCCCAGTCACGGCCTACACAGATACGCAGTATTTT; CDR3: CASSQGPVTAYTDTQYF
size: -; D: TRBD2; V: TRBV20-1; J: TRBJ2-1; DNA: TGCAGTGCTATGAGGACTAGCGGGAGAGTGGGCAATGAGCAGTTCTTC; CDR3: CSAMRTSGRVGNEQFF
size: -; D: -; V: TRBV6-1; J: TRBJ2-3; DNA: TGTGCCAGCCAGAGGGTGGCAGCGCGCACAGATACGCAGTATTTT; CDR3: CASQRVAARTDTQYF
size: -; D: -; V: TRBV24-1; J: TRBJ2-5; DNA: TGTGCCACCAGTGATAAAAGGGAAGGTGGGGAGACCCAGTACTTC; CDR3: CATSDKREGGETQYF
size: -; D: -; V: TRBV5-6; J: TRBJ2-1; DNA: TGTGCCAGCAGCGCGAACCGGGTAGCGGAGGAGCAGTTCTTC; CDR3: CASSANRVAEEQFF
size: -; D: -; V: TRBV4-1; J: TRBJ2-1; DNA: TGCGCCAGCAGCCAGGCCTTGATTGCGGGCAGGGGAGGCAATGAGCGGTTCTTC; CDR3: CASSQALIAGRGGNERFF
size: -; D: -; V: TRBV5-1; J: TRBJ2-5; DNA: TGCGCCAGCAGCTTGCACCCTAGTTCGGAGACCCAGTACTTC; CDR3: CASSLHPSSETQYF
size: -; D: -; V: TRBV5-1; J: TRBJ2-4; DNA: TGCGCCAGCAGCCCGGAAGGGGGTTTCATTCAGTACTTC; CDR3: CASSPEGGFIQYF
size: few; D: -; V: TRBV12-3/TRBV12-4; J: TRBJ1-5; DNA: TGTGCCAGCAGTTTACAGGACTACAATCAGCCCCAGCATTTT; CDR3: CASSLQDYNQPQHF
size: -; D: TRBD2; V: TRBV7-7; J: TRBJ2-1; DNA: TGTGCTAGCAGCTTAGGCCGGGGACTAGCGGGAGCCATACGTAGTAATGAGCAGTTCTTC; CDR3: CASSLGRGLAGAIRSNEQFF
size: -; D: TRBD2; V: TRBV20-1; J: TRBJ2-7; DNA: TGCAGTGCGATCGTAGGAGGGACTAGCCGGGGGGAGCAGTACTTC; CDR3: CSAIVGGTSRGEQYF
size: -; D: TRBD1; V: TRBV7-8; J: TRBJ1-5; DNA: TGTGCCAGCAGCGGACAGACCTGGACAGGGTATAGCAATCAGCCCCAGCATTTT; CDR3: CASSGQTWTGYSNQPQHF
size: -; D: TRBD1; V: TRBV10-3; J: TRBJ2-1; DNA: TGTGCCATCAGTGACCCAACCGGGACAGGGGGCTGGAATGAGCAGTTCTTC; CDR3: CAISDPTGTGGWNEQFF
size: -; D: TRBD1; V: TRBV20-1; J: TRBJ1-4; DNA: TGCAGTGCTAGAGAGGGGACAGGCTTTGGAAAACTGTTTTTT; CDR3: CSAREGTGFGKLFF
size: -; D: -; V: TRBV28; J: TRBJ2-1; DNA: TGTGCCAGCAGTTTATATCGCCACAATGAGCAGTTCTTC; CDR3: CASSLYRHNEQFF